The 21 T cell receptor beta chains below were found in one sample sequenced in a study of blood T cell repertoires in COVID-19. Generated by immunoSEQ multiplex PCR, the TCRdb table keeps only in-frame clones and is missing some. This sample has 250,000 or so clones, with roughly 87% found just once. Sample: peripheral blood. These receptors all stem from a woman aged 40 to 49 who had recovered from COVID-19.

J is TRBJ2-6 and V is TRBV5-1; tentative D call: TRBD1 (6 bases). Germline loops: CDR1 SGHRS, CDR2 YFSETQ. CDR3 length: 18 amino acids. V gave up 0 bases and J gave up 0 bases, with 13 bases separating them. Here the CDR3 DNA reads TGCGCCAGCAGCTTGGTTGCGACAGGTGCCTCTGGGGCCAACGTCCTGACTTTC. Its protein product is CASSLVATGASGANVLTF.

V is TRBV5-1 and J is TRBJ2-5; 8 nucleotides align to TRBD1. Trimming cost V 4 bases and J 5 bases; bases outside gene matches: 10. Germline V lookup: CDR1 SGHRS, CDR2 YFSETQ. The CDR3 runs to 15 residues. The CDR3 spells CASSGATGVVETQYF. CDR3 in DNA: TGCGCCAGCAGCGGGGCGACAGGGGTGGTGGAGACCCAGTACTTC.

The chain employs TRBV25-1 and TRBJ1-1, with D possibly matching TRBD1 (5 bases). The CDR3 spans 14 residues. V gave up 5 bases and J gave up 2 bases, with 12 bases separating them. CDR1 and CDR2 (germline): MGHDK, SYGVNS. CDR3 residues: CASSPLGQNTEAFF. The CDR3 bases are TGTGCCAGCAGTCCCCTGGGGCAAAACACTGAAGCTTTCTTT.

The chain links TRBV4-1 to TRBJ2-1; 7 bases agree with TRBD2. Looked up from germline, CDR1 is MGHRA and CDR2 is YSYEKL. J was trimmed by 6 bases and V by 1 base; bases with no gene match: 6. This CDR3 has 15 amino acids. CDR3 protein: CASSQGAGVGNEQFF. CDR3 bases: TGCGCCAGCAGCCAAGGGGCGGGAGTAGGCAATGAGCAGTTCTTC.

The chain carries TRBV5-1 and TRBJ2-5; 9 bases map to TRBD2. This CDR3 comprises 15 residues. Germline assignment: CDR1 SGHRS and CDR2 YFSETQ. The ends lost 1 base at V and 3 bases at J; junction bases unmatched: 4. CDR3: CASSLLGLAEETQYF. In nucleotides, the CDR3 is TGCGCCAGCAGCTTGCTGGGACTAGCCGAAGAGACCCAGTACTTC.

In this sample, this clone turned up a few times. In nucleotides, the CDR3 is TGTGCCAGCATGGACAGGGCCCTCTATGGCTACACCTTC. It codes for CASMDRALYGYTF. The chain combines TRBV19 with TRBJ1-2, with 8 bases matching TRBD1. The CDR3 runs 13 residues. V shed 9 bases and J 4 bases; nucleotides not matched to a gene: 7. Germline V CDR1 and CDR2: LNHDA, SQIVND (reference sequence). Filled out from reference TRBV19 and TRBJ1-2, the complete variable domain reads DGGITQSPKYLFRKEGQNVTLSCEQNLNHDAMYWYRQDPGQGLRLIYYSQIVNDFQKGDIAEGYSVSREKKESFPLTVTSAQKNPTAFYLCASMDRALYGYTFGSGTRLTVV.

This chain uses TRBV7-2 with TRBJ2-3; D is undetermined. The CDR3 extends over 14 amino acids. Trimming pared 5 bases from V and 4 bases from J, leaving 13 bases between. CDR1 and CDR2 from the germline V gene are SGHTA and FQGNSA. The CDR3 spells CASSLSRGADTQYF. The CDR3 DNA reads as TGTGCCAGCAGCCTTTCCAGAGGCGCAGATACGCAGTATTTT.

The gene calls are TRBV6-2 or TRBV6-3 and TRBJ2-3, with 10 bases lining up with TRBD2. This CDR3 is built from 16 residues. Germline V CDR1 and CDR2: MNHEY, SVGEGT. Germline trimming cut 0 bases from V and 4 bases from J; bases unmatched to any gene: 4. The CDR3 protein is CASSYSSSGSADTQYF. In nucleotides, the CDR3 is TGTGCCAGCAGTTACTCATCTAGCGGGAGTGCAGATACGCAGTATTTT.

This chain links TRBV19 with TRBJ2-3, with D perhaps TRBD1 (6 bases). Germline V CDR1 and CDR2: LNHDA, SQIVND (reference sequence). V lost 5 bases and J lost 4, with 13 bases in between. This CDR3 is built from 14 residues. The CDR3 region has the DNA TGTGCCAGTAGTTGGGCGGCAGGGGCAGATACGCAGTATTTT. Its protein product is CASSWAAGADTQYF.

The CDR3 here is CASSPGGGTDTQYF. CDR3 coding DNA: TGCGCCAGCAGCCCCGGGGGGGGGACAGATACGCAGTATTTT. The V and J genes are TRBV5-1 and TRBJ2-3; TRBD2 matches 8 bases. CDR1 and CDR2 (germline): SGHRS, YFSETQ. Unmatched junction bases numbered 4, after V lost 4 bases and J lost 3 bases. The CDR3 runs 14 residues.

V and J are TRBV23-1 and TRBJ2-3; TRBD2 agrees at 15 bases. TRBV23-1 is an ORF for which the function is uncertain. The J segment lost 2 bases and the V segment lost 1 base, leaving 10 bases of the junction unmatched. There are 20 residues in the CDR3. The CDR3 is CASSQYLGLAGGTITDTQYF. In DNA form, the CDR3 reads TGCGCCAGCAGTCAATACCTTGGACTAGCGGGAGGGACAATCACAGATACGCAGTATTTT.

V and J are TRBV30 and TRBJ1-6; D is uncertain. CDR3 length: 13 amino acids. Germline V gene data show CDR1 as GTSNPN and CDR2 as SVGIG (reference sequence). V shed 3 bases and J shed 8 bases, with 11 bases lying between them. The CDR3 is CAWRQSIDSPLHF. CDR3 sequence (DNA): TGTGCCTGGAGACAGAGCATAGATTCACCCCTCCACTTT.

This clone occurred once. Sequence at one end of the junction differs from germline and may be a read error. The chain recombines TRBV5-4 with TRBJ2-7, with 7 bases identical to TRBD1. The CDR3 runs to 15 residues. CDR1 is SGHNT, CDR2 YYREEE, per germline (reference sequence). DNA of the CDR3: TGTGCCAGCAGCTTTCGAGGGGGCGCCTCCAACGAGCAGTACTTC. This encodes CASSFRGGASNEQYF. The whole variable domain, filled in from reference TRBV5-4 and TRBJ2-7, reads ETGVTQSPTHLIKTRGQQVTLRCSSQSGHNTVSWYQQALGQGPQFIFQYYREEENGRGNFPPRFSGLQFPNYSSELNVNALELDDSALYLCASSFRGGASNEQYFGPGTRLTVT.

The rearrangement uses TRBV21-1 and TRBJ2-1; TRBD1 reflects the table's D call only, with no check against the DNA. TRBV21-1 is a pseudogene locus. This CDR3 is 17 amino acids long. In DNA, the CDR3 is TGTGCCAGCAGCCTCAATAACGGACACCTGACCTACAATGAGCAGTTCTTC. This sequence encodes CASSLNNGHLTYNEQFF.

The J gene is TRBJ2-1, the V gene TRBV4-2; TRBD1 matches at 7 bases. This CDR3 is built from 16 residues. After removal of 4 bases from V and 4 bases from J, the junction contained 10 bases not matched to a gene. Germline V lookup: CDR1 LGHNA, CDR2 YNFKEQ. CDR3 sequence: CASSPTPGTDYNEQFF. The DNA of the CDR3 is TGTGCCAGCAGCCCCACCCCCGGGACAGATTACAATGAGCAGTTCTTC.

The table lists this clone with a few counts. The chain couples TRBV27 to TRBJ1-1; TRBD1 aligns across 8 bases. This CDR3 has 13 amino acids. Germline CDR1 is MNHEY and CDR2 is SMNVEV (reference sequence). After removal of 6 bases from V and 8 bases from J, the junction contained 8 bases not matched to a gene. The CDR3 protein is CASSRTGTSEAFF. CDR3 DNA sequence: TGTGCCAGCAGCCGGACAGGGACTTCCGAAGCTTTCTTT.

This chain links TRBV27 with TRBJ2-5, with TRBD2 as a possible D gene (5 bases). Per the germline V gene, CDR1 is MNHEY and CDR2 is SMNVEV (reference sequence). The V and J ends lost 6 bases and 2 bases respectively, with 16 bases between them. The CDR3 extends over 15 amino acids. The CDR3 DNA is TGTGCCAGCAGCCCAACTACTAGGTTTCAAGAGACCCAGTACTTC. It codes for CASSPTTRFQETQYF.

V and J are TRBV10-3 and TRBJ2-1; 11 bases line up with TRBD2. The V and J ends lost 3 bases and 4 bases, in that order; junction bases with no gene match: 2. The CDR3 has 15 residues. Germline-derived CDR1 and CDR2 are ENHRY and SYGVKD. CDR3 coding DNA: TGTGCCATCAGTGACTCTAGCGGGGGGTACAATGAGCAGTTCTTC. It specifies CAISDSSGGYNEQFF.

The chain uses TRBV3-1 (or the pseudogene TRBV3-2) and TRBJ2-3; 10 bases align to TRBD2. Germline V gene sequence: CDR1 LGHDT, CDR2 YNNKEL (reference sequence). J gave up 0 bases and V 2 bases, and 14 bases lay outside the gene matches. The CDR3 is 20 residues long. The CDR3 nucleotides read TGTGCCAGCAGCCAACACCATATCGGGACTAGCGACCTGAGCACAGATACGCAGTATTTT. Amino acid sequence: CASSQHHIGTSDLSTDTQYF.

V is TRBV10-2 and J is TRBJ1-1, with TRBD1 matching 8 bases. The CDR3 totals 14 residues. The trim removed 4 bases at V and 5 bases at J, leaving 6 bases unmatched. Per germline, CDR1 WSHSY and CDR2 SAAADI. CDR3 region: CASSAGQGLTEAFF. DNA for the CDR3: TGCGCCAGCAGTGCAGGACAGGGACTGACTGAAGCTTTCTTT.

The V and J genes are TRBV5-1 and TRBJ1-3; D not certain. The V end lost 0 bases, the J end lost 4 bases, and 8 bases lay between the germline ends. Germline V gives CDR1 SGHRS, CDR2 YFSETQ. This CDR3 is 14 amino acids long. CDR3 region: CASSLEESGNTIYF. In nucleotides, the CDR3 is TGCGCCAGCAGCTTGGAAGAGTCAGGAAACACCATATATTTT.